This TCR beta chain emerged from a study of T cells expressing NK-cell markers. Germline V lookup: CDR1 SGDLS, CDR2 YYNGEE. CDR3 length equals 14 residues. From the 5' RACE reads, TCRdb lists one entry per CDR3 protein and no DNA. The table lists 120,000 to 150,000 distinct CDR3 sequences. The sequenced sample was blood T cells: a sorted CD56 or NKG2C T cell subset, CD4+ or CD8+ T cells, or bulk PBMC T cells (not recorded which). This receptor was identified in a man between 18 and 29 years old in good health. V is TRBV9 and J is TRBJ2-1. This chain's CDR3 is CASSVGSLENEQFF. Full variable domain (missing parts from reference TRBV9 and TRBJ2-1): DSGVTQTPKHLITATGQRVTLRCSPRSGDLSVYWYQQSLDQGLQFLIQYYNGEERAKGNILERFSAQQFPDLHSELNLSSLELGDSALYFCASSVGSLENEQFFGPGTRLTVL.